This T cell receptor beta chain was identified during a study of OX40 agonist ivuxolimab in advanced cancers. For the study at large: Participants, around 80% male, averaged approximately 65 years of age, ranging from 23 to 79.

To note about this clone: The antigen is unknown.

The V gene lost 4 bases and the J gene lost 2 bases, with 21 bases spanning the gap. CDR3 length equals 18 residues. The germline V gene has CDR1 SGHRS and CDR2 YFSETQ. Sequencing was performed with immunoSEQ multiplex PCR; in TCRdb, only in-frame clones are kept and a portion is missing. There are 95,000 to 100,000 clones in the sample; roughly 80% occur only once, and roughly 1.6% lies in the top ten. General study results and limits: Both blood CD4+ and CD8+ T cells showed clonal growth by week 6 at 0.1 to 3.0 mg/kg.

The V gene is TRBV5-1, the J gene TRBJ2-2; D remains ambiguous. Sequencing used CD4+ or CD8+ T cells sorted from blood, obtained in a trial of the OX40 agonist ivuxolimab. This receptor was identified in an adult with an advanced solid tumor such as melanoma, head and neck, liver or kidney cancer. The CDR3 sequence is CASSRSTNTRTNTGELFF. The CDR3 DNA reads as TGCGCCAGCAGCCGATCTACTAACACGAGAACCAACACCGGGGAGCTGTTTTTT.